Sequencing of this TCR beta chain was carried out in a study of CD8 T cells in Susac syndrome. Germline CDR1 reads MNHEY; CDR2 reads SMNVEV (reference sequence). The V gene lost 8 bases and the J gene lost 1 base, with 11 bases spanning the gap. The CDR3 is made up of 13 amino acids. With random hexamers, roughly 0.45 to 1 ug RNA was reverse transcribed. It was immunoSEQ multiplex PCR that amplified TCR beta CDR3 across 54 Vbeta and 13 Jbeta. From the immunoSEQ multiplex PCR reads, TCRdb called clonotypes with MiXCR, one entry per CDR3 protein. The sample contains 350,000 to 550,000 distinct CDR3 sequences, more than 80% of which appear only once.

The sequence was collected from a human donor with multiple sclerosis. Sequencing was carried out using CD8+ T cells from PBMCs. The rearrangement joins TRBV27 to TRBJ1-1; D is undetermined. The CDR3 reads CASCPGRNTEAFF. CDR3 bases: TGTGCCAGCTGCCCGGGCAGGAACACTGAAGCTTTCTTT.